This T cell receptor (beta chain) emerged from a study of CD8+CD57+ T cells in acquired aplastic anemia (dated 2018 in TCRdb). General notes on the study: A mean of around 3.3 ug of DNA, ranging from roughly 0.2 to 27.4 ug, was extracted from sorted CD4+ and CD8+ cells. CD8+CD57+ expansion was defined as frequency above the mean frequency observed in healthy subjects.

Of note for this clonotype: This receptor's antigen is unknown. It has no much larger one-base neighbor in the sample; base qualities were not kept.

Expansion of CD8+CD57+ cells had been shown by flow cytometry in the patients chosen for sequencing. Severe acquired aplastic anemia was diagnosed in all patients according to International Study of Aplastic Anemia and Agranulocytosis and Camitta criteria. Patients had received no therapy at the time of blood sampling. In this study, sorted CD4+ and CD8+ T cells from the blood of healthy subjects and of severe aplastic anemia patients had their TCR repertoires deep-sequenced. Patients were enrolled under clinicaltrials.gov protocols 00001620, 01623167, 00001397, 00071045, 00081523 and 00961064 in the USA. Ficoll-Paque density gradient centrifugation was used to isolate peripheral blood mononuclear cells. Before DNA extraction, CD4+ and CD8+ T cells were sorted with FACS or magnetic beads. The study at large found these results: No significant difference in CD8+ Simpson's diversity was found between patients and healthy controls (P=0.060). About 28 CD8+ CDR3 sequences were found in both patients and controls but appeared to be highly expressed in patients and within the immunodominant clones of the patients.

Profiling of TCR beta VDJ combinations and CDR3 sequences used genomic DNA as the template. TCR repertoire sequencing was run on an Illumina HiSeq 2000. The study's processing was this. TRBV/TRBJ rearrangement plots, CDR3 size and DJ length profiles, and Simpson's diversity index were used to assess repertoires. The immunodominant clone was defined as the most abundant DNA sequence in deep sequencing data. CDR3 amino acid sequences were checked for sharing between subjects and were compared against published repertoires and the VDJdb database. Through fastp at Q25 and MiXCR, TCRdb rebuilt clones from the public reads, retaining in-frame beta chains. Rows with one shared CDR3 protein collapse into an entry with the most common genes and DNA. For this entry, the V and J calls and clone size follow TCRdb and not the study's own pipeline. This sample has under 200,000 distinct CDR3 sequences in its table, and around 48% of those were observed once. About 30% of the sample goes to the ten largest clones.

Inclusive of the bounding cysteine and phenylalanine, the CDR3 is 15 residues long. The DNA shown is the 45-base CDR3, in frame from base 1. For CDR1 and CDR2, the germline V gene (reference sequence) lists DFQATT and SNEGSKA. Trimming removed 6 bases from V and 1 base from J, leaving 18 bases between the germline ends. The TCR was taken from a human donor with aplastic anemia. The sequenced sample was sorted CD4+, CD8+, or CD8+CD57+ T cells (not recorded which) from PBMCs. The chain joins TRBV20-1 to TRBJ1-1; too little of a D gene remains to name it. The DNA sequence is given as TGCAGTGCGAGAAACAGCGGAAGACCGAACACTGAAGCTTTCTTT. This codes for CSARNSGRPNTEAFF.